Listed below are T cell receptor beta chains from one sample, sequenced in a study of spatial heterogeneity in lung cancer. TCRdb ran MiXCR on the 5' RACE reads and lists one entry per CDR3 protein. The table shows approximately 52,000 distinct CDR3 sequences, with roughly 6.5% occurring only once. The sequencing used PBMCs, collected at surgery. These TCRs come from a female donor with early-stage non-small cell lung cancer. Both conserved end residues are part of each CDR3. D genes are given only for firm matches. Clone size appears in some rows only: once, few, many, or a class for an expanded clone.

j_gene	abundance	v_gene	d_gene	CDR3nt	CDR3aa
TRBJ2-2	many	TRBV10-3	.	TGTGCCATCAGAGCAGGGACATCGAACACCGGGGAGCTGTTTTTT	CAIRAGTSNTGELFF
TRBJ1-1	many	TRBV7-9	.	TGTGCCAGCAGCCCCTCACTTGAAGCTTTCTTT	CASSPSLEAFF
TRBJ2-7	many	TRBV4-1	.	TGCGCCAGCAGCCCCGAACCTGGACAGTCACTCTACGAGCAGTACTTC	CASSPEPGQSLYEQYF
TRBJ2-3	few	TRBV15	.	TGTGCCACCAACTCAGGGGCAGATACGCAGTATTTT	CATNSGADTQYF
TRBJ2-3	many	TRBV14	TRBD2	TGTGCCAGCAGCCAAGGATGGCCGGGGAGGGGCAGCACAGATACGCAGTATTTT	CASSQGWPGRGSTDTQYF
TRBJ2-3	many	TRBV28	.	TGTGCCAGCAAGGGAAGGGAAGATACGCAGTATTTT	CASKGREDTQYF
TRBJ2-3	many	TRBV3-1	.	TGTGCCAGCAGCCAAGATCGGTCTATCTCCACAGATACGCAGTATTTT	CASSQDRSISTDTQYF
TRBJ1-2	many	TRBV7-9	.	TGTGCCAGCAGCTTTGAGGCCAACCCCTTCTATGGCTACACCTTC	CASSFEANPFYGYTF
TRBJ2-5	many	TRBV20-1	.	TGCAGTTGGGGTTTTCGCGGGGGCGGTCTGGAGACCCAGTACTTC	CSWGFRGGGLETQYF
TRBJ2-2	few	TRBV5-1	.	TGCGCCAGCAGCGTTGGTGATGGGAACACCGGGGAGCTGTTTTTT	CASSVGDGNTGELFF
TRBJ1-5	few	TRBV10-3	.	TGTGCCATCAGGGGCCACGAGAATCAGCCCCAGCATTTT	CAIRGHENQPQHF
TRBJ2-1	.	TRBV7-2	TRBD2	TGTGCCAGCAGCAACCGACTAGCGGGGAATGAGCAGTTCTTC	CASSNRLAGNEQFF
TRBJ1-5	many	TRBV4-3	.	TGCGCCAGCAGCCAAGAAAGACACCCCAATCAGCCCCAGCATTTT	CASSQERHPNQPQHF
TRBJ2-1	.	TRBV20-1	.	TGCAGTGCTGTAACTAGGAGTGAGTACAATGAGCAGTTCTTC	CSAVTRSEYNEQFF
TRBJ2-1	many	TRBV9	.	TGTGCCAGCAGCGAGTCGGGGGTGCTGGGCGGTGAGCAGTTCTTC	CASSESGVLGGEQFF
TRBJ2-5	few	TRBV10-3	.	TGTGCCATCAGTGAATATGGGGCGGAAGAGACCCAGTACTTC	CAISEYGAEETQYF
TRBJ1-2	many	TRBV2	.	TGTGCCAGCTGTCGAACAGCCGTTAATCGCTACACCTTC	CASCRTAVNRYTF
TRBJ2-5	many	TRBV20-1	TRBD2	TGCAGTGCTAGACTTACTAGCGGGGAGGGGGGGACCCAGTACTTC	CSARLTSGEGGTQYF
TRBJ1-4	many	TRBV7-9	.	TGTGCCAGCAGCTTAGCGGGGGCAGGTGAAAAACTGTTTTTT	CASSLAGAGEKLFF
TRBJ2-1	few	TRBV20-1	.	TGCAGCACTCCACGGGATATTAGCTCCTACAATGAGCAGTTCTTC	CSTPRDISSYNEQFF
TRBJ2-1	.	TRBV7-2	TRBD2	TGTGCCAGCAGCTCCCCCGGGACTAGCGGATACCGGCAGTTCTTC	CASSSPGTSGYRQFF
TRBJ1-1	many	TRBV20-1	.	TGCAGTGCTAGAGATCCGAGGAACGCTGGAGCTTTCTTT	CSARDPRNAGAFF
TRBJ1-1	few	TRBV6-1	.	TGTGCCAGCAGTCCATCTATCCGTCTGTATGCTTTCTTT	CASSPSIRLYAFF
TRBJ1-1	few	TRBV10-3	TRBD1	TGTGCCAGTGCCGGGACAGGGGCCTCGAACACTGAAGCTTTCTTT	CASAGTGASNTEAFF